This is a list of T cell receptor beta chains from one sample in a study of blood T cell repertoires in COVID-19. The table came from immunoSEQ multiplex PCR; TCRdb's copy has only in-frame clones and leaves some out. Of over 200,000 clones listed, approximately 84% are singletons. The sample was peripheral blood. These receptors were collected from a man aged 45-60 years with COVID-19, enrolled during active disease. The CDR3 runs from the conserved cysteine through the conserved F or W. A row's size may be missing; if present it is once, few, many or a size class.

V: TRBV24-1; length: 15; size: .; CDR3: CATSDRHRGSYEQYF
V: TRBV5-1; length: 14; size: .; CDR3: CASSSTALNTEAFF
V: TRBV30; length: 14; size: .; CDR3: CAWSPGAHTGELFF
V: TRBV5-1; length: 13; size: .; CDR3: CASKGASLVGEFF
V: TRBV5-5; length: 15; size: .; CDR3: CASSLADSSNQPQHF
V: TRBV28; length: 17; size: .; CDR3: CASSLIRTGRVTGELFF
V: TRBV7-8; length: 18; size: once; CDR3: CASSEQIRAGGANSPLHF
V: TRBV28; length: 16; size: .; CDR3: CASSQWTSGYYNEQFF
V: TRBV21-1; length: 15; size: .; CDR3: CASSGGVPLNEKLFF
V: TRBV3-1/TRBV3-2; length: 16; size: .; CDR3: CASSHGTSGRGGTQYF
V: TRBV28; length: 14; size: .; CDR3: CASRRPGQQRSQYF
V: TRBV19; length: 16; size: .; CDR3: CASSAGGGQGGQPQHF
V: TRBV6-6; length: 14; size: .; CDR3: CASTLTGITGELFF
V: TRBV5-5; length: 15; size: .; CDR3: CASSGTGGGGQPQHF
V: TRBV27; length: 16; size: .; CDR3: CASSPRQGAFADTQYF
V: TRBV7-2; length: 15; size: .; CDR3: CASSLRGGENQPQHF
V: TRBV19; length: 13; size: .; CDR3: CASSAYRDTEAFF
V: TRBV4-3; length: 16; size: .; CDR3: CASSQKTGTGDTEAFF
V: TRBV7-9; length: 15; size: .; CDR3: CASSLGAGGEDEQFF
V: TRBV11-1; length: 15; size: .; CDR3: CASSPKRGLPYEQYF
V: TRBV5-1; length: 15; size: .; CDR3: CASSLVQGTFYEQYF
V: TRBV30; length: 15; size: .; CDR3: CACQGNSGKDHEQYF
V: TRBV14; length: 15; size: .; CDR3: CASSLTSGRHSEQFF
V: TRBV6-5; length: 16; size: .; CDR3: CASSYERGRARETQYF